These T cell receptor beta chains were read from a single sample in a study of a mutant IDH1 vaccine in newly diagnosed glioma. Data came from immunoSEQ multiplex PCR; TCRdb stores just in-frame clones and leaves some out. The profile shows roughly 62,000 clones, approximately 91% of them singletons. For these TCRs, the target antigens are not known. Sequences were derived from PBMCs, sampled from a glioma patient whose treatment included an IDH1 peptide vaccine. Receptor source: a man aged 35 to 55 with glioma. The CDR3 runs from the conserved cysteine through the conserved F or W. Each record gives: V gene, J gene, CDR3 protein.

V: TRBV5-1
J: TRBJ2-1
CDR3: CASSSVVSGIYNEQFF

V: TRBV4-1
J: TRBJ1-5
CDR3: CASSQDVRGHQPQHF

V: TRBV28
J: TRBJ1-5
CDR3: CASNTGNQPQHF

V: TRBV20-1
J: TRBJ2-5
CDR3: CSARVVETQYF

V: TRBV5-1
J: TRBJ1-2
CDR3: CASSLDGQGQIKGYTF

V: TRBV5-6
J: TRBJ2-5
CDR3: CASSLLEYQETQYF

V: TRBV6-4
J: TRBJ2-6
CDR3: CASSITAGGAGANVLTF

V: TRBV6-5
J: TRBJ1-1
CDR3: CASSPRQGVTEAFF

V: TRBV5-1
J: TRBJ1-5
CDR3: CASSLGGSQPQHF

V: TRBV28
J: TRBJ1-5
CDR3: CASGDRAFQPQHF

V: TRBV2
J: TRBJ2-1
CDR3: CASSEEVDALGDVRYNEQFF

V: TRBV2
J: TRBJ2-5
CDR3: CASSERVRKETQYF

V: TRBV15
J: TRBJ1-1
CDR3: CATSRVGAAMNTEAFF

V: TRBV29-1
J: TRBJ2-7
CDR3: CSVAPAGGRDYEQYF

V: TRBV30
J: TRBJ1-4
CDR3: CAWSAPRGTKNEKLFF

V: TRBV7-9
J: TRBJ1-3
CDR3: CASSGDSPSGNTIYF

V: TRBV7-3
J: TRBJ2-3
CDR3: CASSLTGTSGLTSTDTQYF

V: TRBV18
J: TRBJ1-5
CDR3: CASSPPPGKSNQPQHF

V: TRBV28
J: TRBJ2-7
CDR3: CASRPGQTVYEQYF

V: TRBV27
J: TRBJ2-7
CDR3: CASSRVGLAGSEQYF

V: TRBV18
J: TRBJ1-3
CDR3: CASSVGDSGNTIYF

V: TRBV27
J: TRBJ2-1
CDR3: CASSLSAGEKDNEQFF

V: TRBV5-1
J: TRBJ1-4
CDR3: CASSLTLGTLGATNEKLFF

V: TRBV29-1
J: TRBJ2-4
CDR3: CSVMGPDNHIQYF

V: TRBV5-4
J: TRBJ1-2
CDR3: CASSLDQGREGYTF

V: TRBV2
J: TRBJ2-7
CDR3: CASRPPGTTYEQYF

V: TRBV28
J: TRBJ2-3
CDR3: CASSFIVAHTQYF

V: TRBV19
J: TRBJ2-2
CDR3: CASSIQAGGTYTGELFF

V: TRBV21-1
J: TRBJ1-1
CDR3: CASGKGDLGTEAFF

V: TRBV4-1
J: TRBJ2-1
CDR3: CASSQGLSGGAGNEQFF

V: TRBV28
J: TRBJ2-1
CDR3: CASSLRYEQFF

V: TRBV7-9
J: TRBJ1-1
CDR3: CASSLALPEAFF

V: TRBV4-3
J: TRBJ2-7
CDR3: CASSQDVATYEQYF

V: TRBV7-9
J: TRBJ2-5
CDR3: CASSLGIRFQETQYF

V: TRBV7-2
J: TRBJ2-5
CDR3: CASSSTGLAAGEQYF

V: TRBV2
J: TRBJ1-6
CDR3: CASRPANSPLHF

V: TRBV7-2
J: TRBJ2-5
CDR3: CASSSYGPQANRETQYF

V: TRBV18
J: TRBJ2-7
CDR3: CASSPGQGSYEQYF

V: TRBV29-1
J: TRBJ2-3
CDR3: CSVLLHLWEDTQYF

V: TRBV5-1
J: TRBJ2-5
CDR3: CASRPGNEETQYF

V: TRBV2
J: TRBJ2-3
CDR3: CASSAQRSTDTQYF

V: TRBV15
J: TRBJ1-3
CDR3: CATSRVRTGDGNTIYF

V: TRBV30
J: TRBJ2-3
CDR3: CAWSVEISTDTQYF

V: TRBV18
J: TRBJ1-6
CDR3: CASSMTGEWGNSPLHF

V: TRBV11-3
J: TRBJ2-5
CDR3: CASSLGAGLGQETQYF